The 25 T cell receptor beta chains presented below share a single source sample, sequenced in a study of T cells in Graves' hyperthyroidism and ophthalmopathy. TCR beta CDR3 region amplification was performed from RNA transcripts. The TCR CDR3 was amplified in a first-round RT-PCR using the HTBI primer set. TCRdb processed the multiplex PCR reads anew with MiXCR; each CDR3 protein has one entry. The data hold fewer than 650,000 distinct CDR3 sequences, with less than 15% observed a single time. The material sequenced was blood. The origin of the receptors is a woman aged 40 to 50 with Graves' hyperthyroidism.

Ten or more counts support this clonotype. The rearrangement joins TRBV7-2 to TRBJ2-3; D is possibly TRBD2 (6 bases). Germline values: CDR1 SGHTA, CDR2 FQGNSA. Trimming took 1 base from V and 8 from J, leaving 19 bases between them. The CDR3 is 16 residues long. CDR3 in DNA: TGTGCCAGCAGCTTAGGGACTACCCCGGCTTTTCGTACGCAGTATTTT. This encodes CASSLGTTPAFRTQYF.

Concerning this clonotype itself: This may be a read error: a much more frequent sequence differs by one nucleotide. V gene TRBV2 combines with J gene TRBJ2-5; TRBD2 might be the D (5 bases). The CDR3 covers 10 residues. Per germline, CDR1 SNHLY and CDR2 FYNNEI. CDR3: CVSTGETQYF. The CDR3 DNA reads as TGTGTCAGCACGGGGGAGACCCAGTACTTC.

This clonotype occurred many times. The chain has TRBV5-1 and TRBJ1-1; D is perhaps TRBD1 (5 bases). Trimming took off 2 bases at V and 1 base at J, with 12 bases between the two ends. The germline CDR1 and CDR2 sequences are SGHRS and YFSETQ. CDR3 length equals 15 residues. CDR3 amino acids: CASSFGSGGNTEAFF. The CDR3 DNA sequence: TGCGCCAGCAGCTTTGGTTCGGGGGGGAACACTGAAGCTTTCTTT. The full variable domain, with the rest looked up from reference TRBV5-1 and TRBJ1-1, is KAGVTQTPRYLIKTRGQQVTLSCSPISGHRSVSWYQQTPGQGLQFLFEYFSETQRNKGNFPGRFSGRQFSNSRSEMNVSTLELGDSALYLCASSFGSGGNTEAFFGQGTRLTVV.

The rearrangement uses TRBV4-1 and TRBJ2-7; D unclear. The CDR3 extends over 15 amino acids. CDR1 is MGHRA, CDR2 YSYEKL, per germline. V lost 1 base and J lost 2, with 12 bases in between. The CDR3 DNA reads TGCGCCAGCAGCCAAGGTACGGGTGACCCCTACGAGCAGTACTTC. Protein sequence: CASSQGTGDPYEQYF.

This clonotype showed up many times. This rearrangement joins TRBV27 to TRBJ2-7, with TRBD1 matching over 8 bases. The CDR3 is 13 residues long. V shed 5 bases, J shed 9 bases, and the junction held 9 bases outside the gene matches. Germline V gene sequence: CDR1 MNHEY, CDR2 SMNVEV (reference sequence). CDR3 in amino acids: CASSHGQGAGQYF. CDR3 nucleotides: TGTGCCAGCAGTCACGGACAGGGCGCGGGGCAGTACTTC.

This clonotype was counted ten times or more. The CDR3, as DNA: TGTGCCAGCAGTGCTTACAGAATGAACACTGAAGCTTTCTTT. Amino acid sequence: CASSAYRMNTEAFF. The chain combines TRBV2 with TRBJ1-1; the D is unclear. The CDR3 runs 14 residues. The V gene lost 4 bases and the J gene lost 0 bases, with 9 bases spanning the gap. Germline CDR1 and CDR2: SNHLY and FYNNEI.

J is TRBJ2-1 and V is TRBV24-1; 7 nucleotides match TRBD2. The trim removed 2 bases at V and 12 bases at J, leaving 3 bases unmatched. CDR3 length equals 12 residues. The V gene's germline CDR1 is KGHDR and CDR2 SFDVKD. Written as DNA, the CDR3 is TGTGCCACCAGTGATTCCCCGGGAGGGCAGTTCTTC. Protein sequence: CATSDSPGGQFF.

This clonotype occurred many times. The chain links TRBV6-8 to TRBJ2-3; 12 positions match TRBD2. The CDR3 runs to 17 residues. The trim removed 5 bases at V and 3 bases at J, leaving 9 bases unmatched. CDR1 is MNHGY and CDR2 is SAAAGT in the germline V gene. The CDR3 DNA reads as TGTGCCAGCAGTAGCCTTCCTAGCGGGAGGGCAACAGATACGCAGTATTTT. It yields the protein CASSSLPSGRATDTQYF.

This clonotype was seen many times. V is TRBV20-1 and J is TRBJ2-1; D is unclear. V lost 2 bases and J lost 9, with 20 bases in between. CDR1 is DFQATT, CDR2 SNEGSKA, per germline (reference sequence). This CDR3 has 15 amino acids. This CDR3 reads CSARRSGGPLAEQFF. The CDR3 DNA reads as TGCAGTGCTAGACGGTCGGGCGGCCCGTTAGCTGAGCAGTTCTTC.

The table lists this clonotype with a few counts. The gene calls are TRBV14 and TRBJ1-4; weak D call: TRBD1 (5 bases). The CDR3 is 16 amino acids. CDR1 is SGHDN and CDR2 is FVKESK in the germline V gene. The V end was cut by 4 bases, the J end by 0 bases, with 12 bases between. This chain's CDR3 is CASSPGTSTTNEKLFF. The CDR3 coding sequence is TGTGCCAGCAGCCCAGGGACCTCCACAACTAATGAAAAACTGTTTTTT.

This clonotype showed up many times. V usage is TRBV6-2 or TRBV6-3 and J usage is TRBJ2-1, with no clear D. CDR1 is MNHEY, CDR2 SVGEGT, per germline. This CDR3 comprises 16 residues. Trimming cost V 6 bases and J 2 bases, with 17 bases left between them. CDR3 protein: CASRTERATTYNEQFF. The CDR3 DNA sequence: TGTGCCAGCAGAACCGAACGGGCGACAACCTACAATGAGCAGTTCTTC.

This clonotype has a count of ten or more. DNA of the CDR3: TGTGCCAGCAGCCTCAGGGGTGGAGATTCACCCCTCCACTTT. Its translation: CASSLRGGDSPLHF. The chain employs TRBV5-6 and TRBJ1-6; D perhaps matches TRBD1 (6 bases). Germline CDR1 and CDR2: SGHDT and YYEEEE. The CDR3 is made up of 14 amino acids. V was pared by 4 bases and J by 8 bases, with 13 bases between.

This clonotype occurred many times. This sequence joins TRBV18 and TRBJ1-5; 10 positions agree with TRBD1. The V gene end was trimmed by 3 bases and the J gene end by 5 bases; junction bases not matched to a gene: 4. The germline V gene has CDR1 KGHSH and CDR2 LQKENI. The CDR3 sequence is 15 residues long. Here the CDR3 reads CASSPSGQGDQPQHF. CDR3 DNA: TGTGCCAGCTCACCCTCCGGACAGGGGGATCAGCCCCAGCATTTT.

This clonotype has just a few counts. The rearrangement uses TRBV4-2 and TRBJ2-7; 13 bases fit TRBD2. Germline CDR1 is LGHNA and CDR2 is YNFKEQ. The CDR3 is made up of 17 amino acids. V trimming: 2 bases; J trimming: 6 bases; junction bases outside the gene matches: 10. CDR3: CASSQLHGTSGNSEQYF. The DNA of the CDR3 is TGTGCCAGCAGCCAACTACACGGGACTAGCGGGAATTCCGAGCAGTACTTC.

In this sample, this clonotype turned up many times. This chain connects TRBV20-1 to TRBJ1-1; TRBD1 is a possible D gene (5 bases). Trimming took off 6 bases at V and 0 bases at J, with 14 bases between the two ends. This CDR3 comprises 14 residues. CDR1 DFQATT and CDR2 SNEGSKA come from the germline V gene (reference sequence). The CDR3 loop is CSAIPGVMNTEAFF. CDR3 nucleotide sequence: TGCAGTGCGATTCCGGGGGTGATGAACACTGAAGCTTTCTTT.

This clonotype was detected only a few times. This chain connects TRBV19 to TRBJ1-2; D unclear. Between the trimmed V and J ends, which lost 5 bases and 3 bases, there was a span of 13 bases. The CDR3 is 14 amino acids. CDR1 is LNHDA, CDR2 SQIVND, per germline (reference sequence). CDR3 coding DNA: TGTGCCAGTAGTGAAGGCGTTTCGGACTATGGCTACACCTTC. Amino acids: CASSEGVSDYGYTF.

About this clonotype itself: In this CDR3 the conserved last residue, phenylalanine or tryptophan, is missing, so a read error is likely. The CDR3 DNA sequence: TGTGCCAGCTCCCCCACGGTCGTGAACACTGAGGCTTTCTCT. Its translation: CASSPTVVNTEAFS. This rearrangement joins TRBV18 to TRBJ1-1; D not certain. Germline V gene sequence: CDR1 KGHSH, CDR2 LQKENI. This CDR3 contains 14 residues.

Details on this clonotype: Since a much larger clone is just one base distant, this may be a read error. This sequence joins TRBV30 and TRBJ2-1; no definite D call. The CDR3 spans 12 residues. Trimming took 2 bases from V and 5 from J, leaving 7 bases between them. The germline CDR1 and CDR2 sequences are GTSNPN and SVGIG (reference sequence). The CDR3 region is CAWSSINNEQFF. CDR3 DNA: TGTGCCTGGAGTTCGATCAACAATGAGCAGTTCTTC.

The chain recombines TRBV20-1 with TRBJ2-1, with D uncertain. The ends were cut back, 5 bases at V and 3 bases at J, with 17 bases in the middle. CDR1 is DFQATT and CDR2 is SNEGSKA in the germline V gene (reference sequence). CDR3 length: 15 residues. The CDR3 nucleotides read TGCAGTGCTCTCATAGCCCGTTCCGTCTACAATGAGCAGTTCTTC. It translates to CSALIARSVYNEQFF.

There are many counts of this clonotype. The chain is built from TRBV28 and TRBJ2-7; D may match TRBD1 or TRBD2 (6 bases each). Germline lookup yields CDR1 MDHEN and CDR2 SYDVKM. The CDR3 sequence is 13 residues long. Trimming cost V 6 bases and J 4 bases, with 13 bases left between them. The CDR3 sequence: CASRHGGGYEQYF. CDR3 sequence (DNA): TGTGCCAGCAGACATGGAGGGGGGTACGAGCAGTACTTC.

V gene TRBV9 combines with J gene TRBJ2-1, with D maybe TRBD1 (7 bases). This CDR3 has 18 amino acids. The V and J ends lost 2 bases and 8 bases respectively, with 26 bases between them. In germline, CDR1 is SGDLS, CDR2 YYNGEE. This chain's CDR3 is CASSVGGGDRQGGDEQFF. The CDR3 region has the DNA TGTGCCAGCAGCGTGGGAGGCGGGGACCGACAAGGGGGCGATGAGCAGTTCTTC.

This clonotype was observed many times. The chain carries TRBV29-1 and TRBJ2-1, with D perhaps being TRBD1 or TRBD2 (6 bases each). Per germline, CDR1 SQVTM and CDR2 ANQGSEA. This CDR3 comprises 13 residues. V was trimmed by 7 bases and J by 4 bases, leaving 14 bases between them. CDR3: CSAWGAAYNEQFF. Written as DNA, the CDR3 is TGCAGCGCCTGGGGGGCTGCATACAATGAGCAGTTCTTC.

Many counts were recorded for this clonotype. The V and J genes are TRBV7-9 and TRBJ2-1; D ambiguous. CDR1 and CDR2 (germline): SEHNR, FQNEAQ (reference sequence). The CDR3 consists of 15 residues. Trimming pared 5 bases from V and 4 bases from J, leaving 15 bases between. In nucleotides, the CDR3 is TGTGCCAGCAGCCCACAAGGCAGCAAATACAATGAGCAGTTCTTC. Its translation is CASSPQGSKYNEQFF.

This clonotype was seen at least ten times. The chain has TRBV29-1 and TRBJ2-7; 8 positions match TRBD1. V dropped 2 bases and J dropped 6; count of bases not matched to a gene: 6. Looked up from germline, CDR1 is SQVTM and CDR2 is ANQGSEA. The CDR3 runs to 13 residues. For the CDR3, the DNA is TGCAGCGTTGAAAGACCAGGGGGCCGCGAGCAGTACTTC. This gives the protein CSVERPGGREQYF.

Concerning this clonotype itself: Since no conserved phenylalanine or tryptophan closes the CDR3, a read error is the likely cause. The chain employs TRBV6-5 and TRBJ2-7, with unresolved D. The germline CDR1 and CDR2 sequences are MNHEY and SVGAGI. There are 13 residues in the CDR3. Between the trimmed V and J ends, which lost 0 bases and 3 bases, there was a span of 6 bases. Written as DNA, the CDR3 is TGTGCCAGCAGTTACTCGAAAGGCTACGAGCAGTACCTC. Protein: CASSYSKGYEQYL.